This passage covers 8 T cell receptor beta chains from one sample sequenced in a study of OX40 agonist ivuxolimab in advanced cancers. Profiling relied on immunoSEQ multiplex PCR, and the TCRdb table lists in-frame clones only, not all of them. The table lists about 44,000 clones, approximately 80% of them singletons, with 4.5% to 5.5% in the top ten. Material: CD4+ or CD8+ T cells sorted from blood, obtained in a trial of the OX40 agonist ivuxolimab. These TCRs come from an adult with an advanced solid tumor such as melanoma, head and neck, liver or kidney cancer.

V and J are TRBV14 and TRBJ2-4; 7 bases match TRBD2. CDR1 is SGHDN and CDR2 is FVKESK in the germline V gene. The CDR3 is 17 amino acids. The V and J ends lost 1 base and 3 bases, in that order; junction bases with no gene match: 9. As DNA, the CDR3 is TGTGCCAGCAGCCAAGCGCGACTAGCTGATGACAAAAACATTCAGTACTTC. Protein sequence: CASSQARLADDKNIQYF.

V and J are TRBV30 and TRBJ2-2; no definite D call. CDR3 size: 13 residues. V gave up 2 bases and J gave up 1 base, with 5 bases separating them. Germline V gene sequence: CDR1 GTSNPN, CDR2 SVGIG (reference sequence). In DNA, the CDR3 is TGTGCCTGGAGTTCAAGGAACACCGGGGAGCTGTTTTTT. It codes for CAWSSRNTGELFF.

The chain recombines TRBV6-4 with TRBJ2-2; tentatively, D is TRBD1 or TRBD2 (7 bases each). V gave up 7 bases and J gave up 7 bases, with 19 bases separating them. The CDR3 has 15 residues. In germline, CDR1 is MRHNA, CDR2 SNTAGT. The CDR3 protein is CASIARGGVIGELFF. The CDR3, as DNA: TGTGCCAGCATCGCCAGGGGGGGAGTGATCGGGGAGCTGTTTTTT.

The rearrangement links TRBV6-5 to TRBJ1-1, with D possibly matching TRBD1 (6 bases). Germline V gives CDR1 MNHEY, CDR2 SVGAGI. V was shortened by 2 bases and J by 6 bases, with 16 bases between the two germline ends. The CDR3 runs 15 residues. The CDR3 here is CASSYGRGADAEAFF. In nucleotides, the CDR3 is TGTGCCAGCAGTTACGGGCGGGGGGCGGACGCTGAAGCTTTCTTT.

The table lists this clone with a count of one. At the DNA level, this CDR3 is encoded by other sequences in the same sample as well. The chain carries TRBV5-1 and TRBJ1-5; D gene unclear. Germline CDR1 is SGHRS and CDR2 is YFSETQ. This CDR3 region has 13 residues. V was pared by 4 bases and J by 0 bases, with 5 bases between. CDR3 sequence (DNA): TGCGCCAGCAGCCTCGATAGCAATCAGCCCCAGCATTTT. It yields the protein CASSLDSNQPQHF.

The chain has TRBV30 and TRBJ1-1; D is uncertain. The CDR3 has 14 residues. The germline gives CDR1 GTSNPN, CDR2 SVGIG (reference sequence). Trimming removed 4 bases at V and 1 base at J, with 13 bases between. CDR3 region: CAWKIHGTNTEAFF. For the CDR3, the DNA is TGTGCCTGGAAAATACACGGAACGAACACTGAAGCTTTCTTT.

This chain joins TRBV27 and TRBJ1-5; D is ambiguous. Germline V gene sequence: CDR1 MNHEY, CDR2 SMNVEV (reference sequence). This CDR3 has 13 amino acids. Trimming took 2 bases from V and 4 from J, leaving 6 bases between them. CDR3 nucleotides: TGTGCCAGCAGTTTAACCCGGAATCAGCCCCAGCATTTT. Translating gives CASSLTRNQPQHF.

This clone has only a few counts. The chain recombines TRBV6-1 with TRBJ1-3, with 7 positions matching TRBD1. V was pared by 5 bases and J by 4 bases, with 5 bases of the junction left unmatched. Germline CDR1 MNHNS, CDR2 SASEGT. This CDR3 spans 14 amino acids. The CDR3 sequence is CASSRTGAGNTIYF. The CDR3 DNA reads TGTGCCAGCAGTCGGACAGGAGCCGGAAACACCATATATTTT.